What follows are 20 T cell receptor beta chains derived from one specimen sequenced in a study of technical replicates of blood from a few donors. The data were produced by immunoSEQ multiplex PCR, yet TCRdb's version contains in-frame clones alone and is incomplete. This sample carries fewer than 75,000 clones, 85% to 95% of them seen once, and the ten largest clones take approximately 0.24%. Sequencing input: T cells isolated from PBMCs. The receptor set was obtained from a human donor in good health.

This CDR3 reads CASSLRAYEQYF. As DNA, the CDR3 is TGTGCCAGCAGCTTACGTGCCTACGAGCAGTACTTC. The gene calls are TRBV7-8 and TRBJ2-7; D not resolved. The V and J ends lost 2 bases and 2 bases respectively, with 4 bases between them. The length of the CDR3 is 12 residues. CDR1 SGHVS and CDR2 FQNEAQ come from the germline V gene. Drawing the rest from reference TRBV7-8 and TRBJ2-7, the complete variable domain is GAGVSQSPRYKVAKRGQDVALRCDPISGHVSLFWYQQALGQGPEFLTYFQNEAQLDKSGLPSDRFFAERPEGSVSTLKIQRTQQEDSAVYLCASSLRAYEQYFGPGTRLTVT.

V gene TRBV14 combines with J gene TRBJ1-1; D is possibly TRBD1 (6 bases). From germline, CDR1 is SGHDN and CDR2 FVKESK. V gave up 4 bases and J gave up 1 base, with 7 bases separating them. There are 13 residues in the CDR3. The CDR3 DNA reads TGTGCCAGCAGCCTGGACAGGAACACTGAAGCTTTCTTT. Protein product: CASSLDRNTEAFF. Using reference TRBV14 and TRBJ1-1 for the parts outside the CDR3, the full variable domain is EAGVTQFPSHSVIEKGQTVTLRCDPISGHDNLYWYRRVMGKEIKFLLHFVKESKQDESGMPNNRFLAERTGGTYSTLKVQPAELEDSGVYFCASSLDRNTEAFFGQGTRLTVV.

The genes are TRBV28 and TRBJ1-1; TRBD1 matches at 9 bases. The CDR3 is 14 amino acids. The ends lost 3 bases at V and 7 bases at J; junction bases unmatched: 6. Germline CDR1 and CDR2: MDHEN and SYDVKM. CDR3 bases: TGTGCCAGCAGTTTCGTGGGACAGGGCGTTGAAGCTTTCTTT. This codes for CASSFVGQGVEAFF.

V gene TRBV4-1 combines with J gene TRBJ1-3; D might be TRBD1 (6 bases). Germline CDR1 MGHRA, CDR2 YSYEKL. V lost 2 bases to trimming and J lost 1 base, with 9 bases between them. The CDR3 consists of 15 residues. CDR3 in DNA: TGCGCCAGCAGCCAAAACAGGGCTTCTGGAAACACCATATATTTT. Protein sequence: CASSQNRASGNTIYF.

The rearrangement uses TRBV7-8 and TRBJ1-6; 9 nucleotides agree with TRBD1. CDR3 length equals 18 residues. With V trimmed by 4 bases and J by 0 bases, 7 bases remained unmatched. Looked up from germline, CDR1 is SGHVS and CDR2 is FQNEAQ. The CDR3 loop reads CASSSGQGWSSYNSPLHF. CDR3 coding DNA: TGTGCCAGCAGCTCAGGACAGGGGTGGAGCTCCTATAATTCACCCCTCCACTTT.

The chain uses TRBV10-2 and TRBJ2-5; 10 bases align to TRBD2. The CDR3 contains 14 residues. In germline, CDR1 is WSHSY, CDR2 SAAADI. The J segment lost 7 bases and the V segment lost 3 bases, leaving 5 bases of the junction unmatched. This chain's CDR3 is CASSDQGLALTQYF. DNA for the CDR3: TGCGCCAGCAGTGACCAGGGACTAGCGTTGACCCAGTACTTC.

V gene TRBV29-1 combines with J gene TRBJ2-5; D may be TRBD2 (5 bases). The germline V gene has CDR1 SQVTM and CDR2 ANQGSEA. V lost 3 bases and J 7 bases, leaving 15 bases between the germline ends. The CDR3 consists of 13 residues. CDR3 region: CSVDSSAAVTQYF. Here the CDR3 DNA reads TGCAGCGTTGATAGTTCGGCAGCGGTGACCCAGTACTTC. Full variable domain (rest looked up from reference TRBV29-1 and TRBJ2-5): SAVISQKPSRDICQRGTSLTIQCQVDSQVTMMFWYRQQPGQSLTLIATANQGSEATYESGFVIDKFPISRPNLTFSTLTVSNMSPEDSSIYLCSVDSSAAVTQYFGPGTRLLVL.

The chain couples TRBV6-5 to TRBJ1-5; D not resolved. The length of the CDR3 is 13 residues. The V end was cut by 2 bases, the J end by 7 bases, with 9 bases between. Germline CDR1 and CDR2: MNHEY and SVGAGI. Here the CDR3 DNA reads TGTGCCAGCAGTTACGACAACAGCCAGCCCCAGCATTTT. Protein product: CASSYDNSQPQHF.

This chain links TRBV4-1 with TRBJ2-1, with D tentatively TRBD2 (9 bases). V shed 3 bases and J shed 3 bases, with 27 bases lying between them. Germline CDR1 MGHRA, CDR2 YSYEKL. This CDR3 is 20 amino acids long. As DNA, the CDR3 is TGCGCCAGCAGCCATGCCGTGGGACAGGAGAAGCGGGGGGACTACAATGAGCAGTTCTTC. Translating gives CASSHAVGQEKRGDYNEQFF.

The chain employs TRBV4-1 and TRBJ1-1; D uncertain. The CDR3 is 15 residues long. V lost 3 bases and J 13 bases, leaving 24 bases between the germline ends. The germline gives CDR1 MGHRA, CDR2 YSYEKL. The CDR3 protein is CASSHVDLIRVFVFF. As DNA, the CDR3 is TGCGCCAGCAGCCATGTTGACCTGATTCGGGTCTTTGTTTTCTTT.

This CDR3 reads CASSQAPPPKAFF. The CDR3 coding sequence is TGCGCCAGCAGCCAAGCCCCCCCTCCTAAAGCTTTCTTT. The gene calls are TRBV4-1 and TRBJ1-1; D gene unclear. V was pared by 1 base and J by 9 bases, with 12 bases between. Germline loops: CDR1 MGHRA, CDR2 YSYEKL. This CDR3 has 13 residues.

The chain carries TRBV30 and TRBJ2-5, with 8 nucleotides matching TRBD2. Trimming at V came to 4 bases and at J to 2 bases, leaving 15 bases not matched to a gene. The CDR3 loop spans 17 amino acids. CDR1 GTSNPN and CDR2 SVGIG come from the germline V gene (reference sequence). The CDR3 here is CAWTGVARVAGQETQYF. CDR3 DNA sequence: TGTGCCTGGACCGGGGTGGCTAGGGTAGCGGGGCAAGAGACCCAGTACTTC.

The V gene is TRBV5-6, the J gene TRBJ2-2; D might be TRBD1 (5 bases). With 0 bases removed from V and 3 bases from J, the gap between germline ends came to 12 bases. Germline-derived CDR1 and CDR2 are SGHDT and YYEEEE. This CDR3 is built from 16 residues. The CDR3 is CASSLVRQGDTGELFF. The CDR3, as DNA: TGTGCCAGCAGCTTGGTTAGGCAGGGCGACACCGGGGAGCTGTTTTTT.

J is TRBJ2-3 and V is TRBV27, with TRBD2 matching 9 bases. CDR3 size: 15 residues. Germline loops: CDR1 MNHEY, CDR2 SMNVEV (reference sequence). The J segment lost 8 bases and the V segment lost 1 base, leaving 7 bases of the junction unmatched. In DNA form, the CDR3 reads TGTGCCAGCAGTTTATTCGCGGGAGGGCCCGGTACGCAGTATTTT. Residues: CASSLFAGGPGTQYF.

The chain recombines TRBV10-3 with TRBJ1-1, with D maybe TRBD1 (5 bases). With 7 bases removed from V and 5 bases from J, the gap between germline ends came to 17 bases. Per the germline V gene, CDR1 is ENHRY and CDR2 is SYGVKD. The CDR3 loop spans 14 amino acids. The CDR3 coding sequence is TGTGCCATCAATGATTGGGACCGGGGGACTGAAGCTTTCTTT. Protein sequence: CAINDWDRGTEAFF.

The DNA of the CDR3 is TGCAGCGTTGAAAGAGGGAGGGAAAACACCGGGGAGCTGTTTTTT. Protein product: CSVERGRENTGELFF. This sequence joins TRBV29-1 and TRBJ2-2; TRBD2 agrees at 7 bases. Germline loops: CDR1 SQVTM, CDR2 ANQGSEA. V lost 2 bases, J lost 2 bases, and 5 bases stayed unmatched. The CDR3 contains 15 residues.

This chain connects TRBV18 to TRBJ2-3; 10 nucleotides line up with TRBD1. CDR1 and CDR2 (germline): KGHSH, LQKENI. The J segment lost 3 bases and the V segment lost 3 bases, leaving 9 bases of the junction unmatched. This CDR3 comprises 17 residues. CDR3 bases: TGTGCCAGCTCACCGATGTATGGACAGGGGGTAACAGATACGCAGTATTTT. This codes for CASSPMYGQGVTDTQYF.

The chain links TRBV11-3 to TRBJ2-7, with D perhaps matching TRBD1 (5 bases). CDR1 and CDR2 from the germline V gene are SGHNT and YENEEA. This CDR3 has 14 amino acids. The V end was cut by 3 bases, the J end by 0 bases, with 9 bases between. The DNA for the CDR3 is TGTGCCAGCAGCTTGACAGATTTCTCCTACGAGCAGTACTTC. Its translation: CASSLTDFSYEQYF.

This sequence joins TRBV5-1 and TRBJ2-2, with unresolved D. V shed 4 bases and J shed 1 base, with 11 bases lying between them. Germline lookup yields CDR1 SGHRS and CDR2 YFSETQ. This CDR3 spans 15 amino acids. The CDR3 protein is CASSTRLGNTGELFF. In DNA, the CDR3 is TGCGCCAGCAGCACAAGACTCGGGAACACCGGGGAGCTGTTTTTT.

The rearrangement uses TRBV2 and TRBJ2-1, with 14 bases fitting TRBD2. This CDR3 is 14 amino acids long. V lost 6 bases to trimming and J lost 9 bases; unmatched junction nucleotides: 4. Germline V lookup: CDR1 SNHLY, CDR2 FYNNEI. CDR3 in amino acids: CASRGLAGAGEQFF. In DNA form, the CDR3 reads TGTGCCAGCAGGGGACTAGCGGGAGCGGGTGAGCAGTTCTTC.